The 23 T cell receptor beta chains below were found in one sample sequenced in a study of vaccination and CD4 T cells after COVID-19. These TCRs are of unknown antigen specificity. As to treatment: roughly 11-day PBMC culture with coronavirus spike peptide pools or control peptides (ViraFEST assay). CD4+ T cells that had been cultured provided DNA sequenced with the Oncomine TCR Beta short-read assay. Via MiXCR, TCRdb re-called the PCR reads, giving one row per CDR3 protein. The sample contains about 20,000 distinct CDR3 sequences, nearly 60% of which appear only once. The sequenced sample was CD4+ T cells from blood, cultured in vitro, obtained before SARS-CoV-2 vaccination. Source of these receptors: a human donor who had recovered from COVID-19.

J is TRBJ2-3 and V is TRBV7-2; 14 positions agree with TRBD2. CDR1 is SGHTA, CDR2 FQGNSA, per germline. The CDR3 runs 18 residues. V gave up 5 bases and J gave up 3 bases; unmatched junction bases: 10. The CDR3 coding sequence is TGTGCCAGCAGCCCCCCCGGACTAGCGGGAGGCCCTACAGATACGCAGTATTTT. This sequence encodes CASSPPGLAGGPTDTQYF. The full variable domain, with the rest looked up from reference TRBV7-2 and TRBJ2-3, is GAGVSQSPSNKVTEKGKDVELRCDPISGHTALYWYRQSLGQGLEFLIYFQGNSAPDKSGLPSDRFSAERTGGSVSTLTIQRTQQEDSAVYLCASSPPGLAGGPTDTQYFGPGTRLTVL.

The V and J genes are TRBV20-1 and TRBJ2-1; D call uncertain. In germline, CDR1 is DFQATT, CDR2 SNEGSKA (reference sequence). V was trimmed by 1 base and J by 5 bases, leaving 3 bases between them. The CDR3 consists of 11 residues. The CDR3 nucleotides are TGCAGTGCTAGAGGGAACAATGAGCAGTTCTTC. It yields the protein CSARGNNEQFF.

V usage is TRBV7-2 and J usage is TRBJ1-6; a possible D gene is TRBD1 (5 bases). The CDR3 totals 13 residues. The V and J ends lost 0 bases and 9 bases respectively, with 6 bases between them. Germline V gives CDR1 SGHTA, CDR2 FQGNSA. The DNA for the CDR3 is TGTGCCAGCAGCTTAGCCCAGGGTTCACCCCTCCACTTT. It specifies CASSLAQGSPLHF.

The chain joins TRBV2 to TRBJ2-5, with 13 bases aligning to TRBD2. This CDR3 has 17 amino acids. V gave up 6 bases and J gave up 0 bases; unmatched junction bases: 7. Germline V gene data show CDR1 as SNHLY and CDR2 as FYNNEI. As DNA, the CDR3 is TGTGCCAGCAGGGGACTAGCGGGAATTTCGTACCAAGAGACCCAGTACTTC. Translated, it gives CASRGLAGISYQETQYF.

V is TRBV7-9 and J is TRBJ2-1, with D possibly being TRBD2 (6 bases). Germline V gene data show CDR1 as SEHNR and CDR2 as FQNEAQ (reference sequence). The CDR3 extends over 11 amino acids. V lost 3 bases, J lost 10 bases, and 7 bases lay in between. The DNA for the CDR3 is TGTGCCAGCAGCTTGAGCGGGGAGCAGTTCTTC. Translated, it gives CASSLSGEQFF.

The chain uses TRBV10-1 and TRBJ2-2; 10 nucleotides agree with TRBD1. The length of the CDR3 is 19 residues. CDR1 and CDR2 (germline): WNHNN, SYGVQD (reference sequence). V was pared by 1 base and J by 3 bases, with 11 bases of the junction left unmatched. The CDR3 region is CASSEYATGGTYYTGELFF. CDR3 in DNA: TGCGCCAGCAGTGAGTATGCGACAGGGGGCACCTATTACACCGGGGAGCTGTTTTTT.

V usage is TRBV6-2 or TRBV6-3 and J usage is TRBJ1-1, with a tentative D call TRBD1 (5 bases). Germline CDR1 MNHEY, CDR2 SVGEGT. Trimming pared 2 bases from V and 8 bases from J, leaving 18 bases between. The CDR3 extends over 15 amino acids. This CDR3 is CASSYQGPTGTEAFF. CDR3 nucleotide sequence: TGTGCCAGCAGTTACCAGGGACCAACGGGCACCGAAGCTTTCTTT.

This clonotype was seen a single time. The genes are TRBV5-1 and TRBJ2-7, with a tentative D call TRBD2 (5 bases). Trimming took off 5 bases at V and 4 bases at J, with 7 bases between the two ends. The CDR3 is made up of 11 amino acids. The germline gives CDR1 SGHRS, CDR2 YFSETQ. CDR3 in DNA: TGCGCCAGCAGGGGAGAGTACGAGCAGTACTTC. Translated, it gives CASRGEYEQYF.

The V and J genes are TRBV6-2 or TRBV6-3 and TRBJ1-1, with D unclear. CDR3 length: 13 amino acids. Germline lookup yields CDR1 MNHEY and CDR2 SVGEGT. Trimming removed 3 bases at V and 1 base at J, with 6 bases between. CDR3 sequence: CASSYLANTEAFF. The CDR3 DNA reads TGTGCCAGCAGTTATCTGGCGAACACTGAAGCTTTCTTT.

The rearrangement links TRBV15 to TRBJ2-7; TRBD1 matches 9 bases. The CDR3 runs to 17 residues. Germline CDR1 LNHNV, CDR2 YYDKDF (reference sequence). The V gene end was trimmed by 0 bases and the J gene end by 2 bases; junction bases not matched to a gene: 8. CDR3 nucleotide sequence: TGTGCCACCAGCAGAGATCGGGTGACAGGGGGGGCCTACGAGCAGTACTTC. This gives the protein CATSRDRVTGGAYEQYF. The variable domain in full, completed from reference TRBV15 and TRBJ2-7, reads DAMVIQNPRYQVTQFGKPVTLSCSQTLNHNVMYWYQQKSSQAPKLLFHYYDKDFNNEADTPDNFQSRRPNTSFCFLDIRSPGLGDTAMYLCATSRDRVTGGAYEQYFGPGTRLTVT.

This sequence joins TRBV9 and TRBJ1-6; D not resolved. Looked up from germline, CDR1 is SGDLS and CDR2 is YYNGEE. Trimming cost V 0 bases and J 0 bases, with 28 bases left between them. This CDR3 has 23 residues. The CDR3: CASSVVPRLTRRTLGSYNSPLHF. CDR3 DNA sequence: TGTGCCAGCAGCGTAGTACCCCGCCTGACAAGGAGGACGCTGGGCTCCTATAATTCACCCCTCCACTTT.

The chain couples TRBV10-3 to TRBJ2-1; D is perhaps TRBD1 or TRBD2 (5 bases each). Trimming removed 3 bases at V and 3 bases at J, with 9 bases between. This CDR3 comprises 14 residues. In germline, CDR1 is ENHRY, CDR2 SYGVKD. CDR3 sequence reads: CAISDAGSYNEQFF. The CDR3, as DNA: TGTGCCATCAGTGACGCAGGGAGCTACAATGAGCAGTTCTTC.

The CDR3 loop reads CASSRTSGRTYNEQFF. The CDR3 DNA reads TGTGCCAGTAGCCGAACTAGCGGGAGAACCTACAATGAGCAGTTCTTC. The chain uses TRBV19 and TRBJ2-1; 11 bases line up with TRBD2. Germline values: CDR1 LNHDA, CDR2 SQIVND (reference sequence). Trimming at V came to 6 bases and at J to 2 bases, leaving 6 bases not matched to a gene. This CDR3 has 16 residues.

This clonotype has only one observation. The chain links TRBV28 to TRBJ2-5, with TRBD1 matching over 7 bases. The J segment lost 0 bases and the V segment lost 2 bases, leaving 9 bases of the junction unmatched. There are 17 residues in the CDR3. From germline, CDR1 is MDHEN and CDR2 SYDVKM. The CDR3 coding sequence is TGTGCCAGCAGTTTAGGGGGACAGAGTCCTTACCAAGAGACCCAGTACTTC. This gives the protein CASSLGGQSPYQETQYF.

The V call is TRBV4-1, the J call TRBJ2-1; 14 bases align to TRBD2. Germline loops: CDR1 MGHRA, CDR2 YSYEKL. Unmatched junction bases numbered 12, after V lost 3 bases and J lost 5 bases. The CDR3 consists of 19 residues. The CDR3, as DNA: TGCGCCAGCAGCCACATCGGACTAGCGGGAGGTCCCGCCCACAATGAGCAGTTCTTC. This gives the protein CASSHIGLAGGPAHNEQFF.

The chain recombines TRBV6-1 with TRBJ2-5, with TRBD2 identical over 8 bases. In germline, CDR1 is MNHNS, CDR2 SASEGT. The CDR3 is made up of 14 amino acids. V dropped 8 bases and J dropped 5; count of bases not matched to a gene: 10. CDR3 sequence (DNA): TGTGCCAGCTGCCGGGACTCGGGGGGGGAGACCCAGTACTTC. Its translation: CASCRDSGGETQYF.

The CDR3 coding sequence is TGCAGTGCTCATCGCAGGGGGAATACCGGGGAGCTGTTTTTT. This encodes CSAHRRGNTGELFF. The chain couples TRBV20-1 to TRBJ2-2; TRBD1 matches 7 bases. V shed 5 bases and J 5 bases; nucleotides not matched to a gene: 8. In germline, CDR1 is DFQATT, CDR2 SNEGSKA (reference sequence). CDR3 length equals 14 residues.

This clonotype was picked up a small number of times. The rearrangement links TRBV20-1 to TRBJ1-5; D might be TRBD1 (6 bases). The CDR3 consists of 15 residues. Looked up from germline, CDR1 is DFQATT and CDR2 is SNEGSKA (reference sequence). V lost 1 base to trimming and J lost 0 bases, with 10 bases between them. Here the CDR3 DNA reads TGCAGTGCTAGAGTGACGGGACATAGCAATCAGCCCCAGCATTTT. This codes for CSARVTGHSNQPQHF.

The CDR3 DNA follows: TGTGCCAGCAGTTATGGCGGGGCACGCACAGATACGCAGTATTTT. This translates into CASSYGGARTDTQYF. The chain links TRBV27 to TRBJ2-3; D is possibly TRBD2 (6 bases). Germline-derived CDR1 and CDR2 are MNHEY and SMNVEV (reference sequence). This CDR3 contains 15 residues. Trimming removed 4 bases from V and 1 base from J, with 12 bases in between.

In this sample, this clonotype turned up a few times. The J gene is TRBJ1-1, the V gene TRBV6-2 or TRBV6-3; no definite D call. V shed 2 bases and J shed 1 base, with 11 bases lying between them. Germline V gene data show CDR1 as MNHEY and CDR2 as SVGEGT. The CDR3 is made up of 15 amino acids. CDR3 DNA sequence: TGTGCCAGCAGTTACGACCGGAAGGAGAACACTGAAGCTTTCTTT. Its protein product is CASSYDRKENTEAFF.

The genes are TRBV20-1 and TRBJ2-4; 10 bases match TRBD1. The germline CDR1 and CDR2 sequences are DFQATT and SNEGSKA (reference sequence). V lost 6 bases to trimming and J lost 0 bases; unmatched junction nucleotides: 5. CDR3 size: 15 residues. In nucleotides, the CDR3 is TGCAGTGCACCAGGGACAGGGGTAGCCAAAAACATTCAGTACTTC. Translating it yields CSAPGTGVAKNIQYF.

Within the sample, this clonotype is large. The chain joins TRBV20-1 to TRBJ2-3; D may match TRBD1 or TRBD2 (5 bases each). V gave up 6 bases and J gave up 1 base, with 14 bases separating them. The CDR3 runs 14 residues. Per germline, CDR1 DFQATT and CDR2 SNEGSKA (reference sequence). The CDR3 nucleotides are TGCAGTGCGTACCGAAGAGGGGGCACAGATACGCAGTATTTT. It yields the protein CSAYRRGGTDTQYF.

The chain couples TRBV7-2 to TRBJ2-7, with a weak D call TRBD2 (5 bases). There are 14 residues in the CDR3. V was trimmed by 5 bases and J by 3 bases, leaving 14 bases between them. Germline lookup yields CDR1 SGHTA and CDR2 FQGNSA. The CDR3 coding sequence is TGTGCCAGCAGCGGGAGAGGGAGAAACTACGAGCAGTACTTC. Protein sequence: CASSGRGRNYEQYF.